Following are 3 T cell receptor beta chains from one sample sequenced in a study of Ad26.COV2.S vaccination and SARS-CoV-2 variants. Documented treatment: about 20 received Ad26.COV2.S at low or high dose, single or two shots; a few received placebo; per-sample allocation not given. On day 63 after the first injection, vaccine and placebo recipients gave samples. This table comes from immunoSEQ multiplex PCR, and its TCRdb copy is limited to in-frame clones, with some not included. The sample includes more than 400,000 clones, roughly 87% of them seen just once. Sequences were derived from peripheral blood, sampled in a trial of Ad26.COV2.S vaccine versus placebo. These TCRs come from a person between 18 and 60 years old who received the Ad26.COV2.S COVID-19 vaccine or a placebo.

The J gene is TRBJ1-1, the V gene TRBV5-1; maybe TRBD1 (5 bases). Trimming removed 0 bases at V and 3 bases at J, with 12 bases between. The CDR3 totals 15 residues. Per the germline V gene, CDR1 is SGHRS and CDR2 is YFSETQ. CDR3 bases: TGCGCCAGCAGCTTGGGCGGCCTGGGGGACACTGAAGCTTTCTTT. Translating gives CASSLGGLGDTEAFF.

There are a few counts of this clone. The rearrangement joins TRBV29-1 to TRBJ2-1, with a tentative D call TRBD1 (5 bases). V was trimmed by 0 bases and J by 4 bases, leaving 16 bases between them. The CDR3 totals 16 residues. Germline-derived CDR1 and CDR2 are SQVTM and ANQGSEA. For the CDR3, the DNA is TGCAGCGTTGAAGATCCGTCGAGACAGAGTTACAATGAGCAGTTCTTC. Translating it yields CSVEDPSRQSYNEQFF.

This chain links TRBV7-2 with TRBJ1-5, with 7 bases fitting TRBD1. Germline V gene lookup returns CDR1 SGHTA and CDR2 FQGNSA. Trimming removed 5 bases from V and 5 bases from J; junction bases left unmatched: 9. The CDR3 runs 15 residues. For the CDR3, the DNA is TGTGCCAGCAGCCTTAGAACCAGGGGGGATCAGCCCCAGCATTTT. Translating gives CASSLRTRGDQPQHF. Drawing the rest from reference TRBV7-2 and TRBJ1-5, the complete variable domain is GAGVSQSPSNKVTEKGKDVELRCDPISGHTALYWYRQSLGQGLEFLIYFQGNSAPDKSGLPSDRFSAERTGGSVSTLTIQRTQQEDSAVYLCASSLRTRGDQPQHFGDGTRLSIL.